These 16 T cell receptor beta chains were all obtained from the same sample, sequenced in a study of cytomegalovirus exposure and HLA in healthy donors. Use of 60 Vbeta and 13 Jbeta primers characterized the PCR. The repertoire was sequenced with immunoSEQ multiplex PCR; TCRdb's copy has only in-frame clones and lacks some. The table has 25,000 to 35,000 clones, about 65% seen once. Sequencing was carried out using PBMCs. All receptors derive from a man aged 50 to 60 in good health and CMV-seropositive.

V and J are TRBV5-1 and TRBJ2-1, with TRBD2 identical over 9 bases. The germline CDR1 and CDR2 sequences are SGHRS and YFSETQ. V shed 6 bases and J 10 bases; nucleotides not matched to a gene: 11. The CDR3 consists of 14 residues. The CDR3 sequence is CASKPTSGFGEQFF. In DNA form, the CDR3 reads TGCGCCAGCAAACCGACTAGCGGCTTCGGCGAGCAGTTCTTC.

This clone was detected only once. The chain joins TRBV28 to TRBJ2-1; 9 bases fit TRBD2. Trimming cost V 6 bases and J 6 bases; bases outside gene matches: 3. CDR1 and CDR2 from the germline V gene are MDHEN and SYDVKM. The length of the CDR3 is 13 residues. The CDR3 reads CASSWTSVNEQFF. In DNA, the CDR3 is TGTGCCAGCAGCTGGACTAGCGTCAATGAGCAGTTCTTC.

The V call is TRBV27, the J call TRBJ2-2; the match to TRBD1 covers 7 bases. This CDR3 has 14 amino acids. J was trimmed by 7 bases and V by 7 bases; bases with no gene match: 9. Germline CDR1 MNHEY, CDR2 SMNVEV (reference sequence). The CDR3 coding sequence is TGTGCCAGCACCCTCTCAGGGGGTATCGGGGAGCTGTTTTTT. This sequence encodes CASTLSGGIGELFF.

The rearrangement joins TRBV7-6 to TRBJ2-3; D remains unclear. Trimming removed 5 bases at V and 3 bases at J, with 3 bases between. The germline V gene has CDR1 SGHVS and CDR2 FNYEAQ. CDR3 length: 11 residues. CDR3 sequence: CASSLTDTQYF. As DNA, the CDR3 is TGTGCCAGCAGCCTAACAGATACGCAGTATTTT.

The chain couples TRBV14 to TRBJ2-7, with D possibly matching TRBD2 (5 bases). The germline gives CDR1 SGHDN, CDR2 FVKESK. V lost 5 bases and J 2 bases, leaving 16 bases between the germline ends. This CDR3 region has 15 residues. The CDR3 protein is CASSSGSVLAYEQYF. Here the CDR3 DNA reads TGTGCCAGCAGCAGCGGTAGCGTCCTAGCCTACGAGCAGTACTTC.

The chain couples TRBV9 to TRBJ1-5, with no clear D. CDR1 SGDLS and CDR2 YYNGEE come from the germline V gene. V dropped 7 bases and J dropped 2 bases, with 7 bases sitting between them. This CDR3 is 12 amino acids long. CDR3 protein: CASSAGNQPQHF. The CDR3 nucleotides read TGTGCCAGCTCGGCGGGCAATCAGCCCCAGCATTTT.

This chain's CDR3 is CATSRDLGLAGSTDTQYF. CDR3 bases: TGTGCCACCAGCAGAGATCTGGGACTAGCGGGTAGCACAGATACGCAGTATTTT. This chain links TRBV15 with TRBJ2-3, with 12 nucleotides matching TRBD2. Losses at the gene ends were 0 bases for V and 0 bases for J; bases not matched to a gene: 4. From germline, CDR1 is LNHNV and CDR2 YYDKDF (reference sequence). CDR3 length equals 18 residues.

This clone was observed a few times. The rearrangement joins TRBV7-9 to TRBJ1-1; 9 nucleotides match TRBD1. The CDR3 has 15 residues. Germline loops: CDR1 SEHNR, CDR2 FQNEAQ (reference sequence). The ends lost 5 bases at V and 4 bases at J; junction bases unmatched: 8. Written as DNA, the CDR3 is TGTGCCAGCAGCACAGGGACAGGGCATGCCACTGAAGCTTTCTTT. Translated: CASSTGTGHATEAFF.

J is TRBJ2-5 and V is TRBV30; D call uncertain. Trimming shortened V by 0 bases and J by 5 bases, and 10 bases separated the two germline ends. This CDR3 has 13 residues. The germline V gene has CDR1 GTSNPN and CDR2 SVGIG (reference sequence). The CDR3 DNA reads TGTGCCTGGAGTGTACGGGTTGGCGAGACCCAGTACTTC. This encodes CAWSVRVGETQYF.

The J gene is TRBJ2-6, the V gene TRBV2; 8 bases map to TRBD1. The trim removed 8 bases at V and 0 bases at J, leaving 3 bases unmatched. Germline assignment: CDR1 SNHLY and CDR2 FYNNEI. The CDR3 is 15 amino acids. CDR3 in amino acids: CASGTGLSGANVLTF. CDR3 sequence (DNA): TGTGCCAGCGGGACAGGACTCTCTGGGGCCAACGTCCTGACTTTC.

The rearrangement links TRBV29-1 to TRBJ2-5; weak D call: TRBD2 (6 bases). This CDR3 is 12 amino acids long. Trimming took 7 bases from V and 5 from J, leaving 14 bases between them. Germline V CDR1 and CDR2: SQVTM, ANQGSEA. CDR3 sequence: CSGGDAGETQYF. The CDR3 DNA is TGCAGCGGGGGAGATGCGGGGGAGACCCAGTACTTC.

The rearrangement uses TRBV10-3 and TRBJ2-3; TRBD2 aligns across 13 bases. Per the germline V gene, CDR1 is ENHRY and CDR2 is SYGVKD. The V gene end was trimmed by 10 bases and the J gene end by 5 bases; junction bases not matched to a gene: 6. This CDR3 has 14 residues. CDR3 in amino acids: CATKLAGGQDTQYF. The CDR3 nucleotides read TGTGCCACGAAACTAGCGGGAGGGCAAGATACGCAGTATTTT.

This sequence joins TRBV5-4 and TRBJ2-5, with 11 bases identical to TRBD1. The CDR3 is 16 amino acids. From germline, CDR1 is SGHNT and CDR2 YYREEE (reference sequence). V gave up 4 bases and J gave up 2 bases; unmatched junction bases: 7. The CDR3 loop reads CASSPGWDRGQETQYF. DNA for the CDR3: TGTGCCAGCAGCCCGGGATGGGACAGGGGGCAAGAGACCCAGTACTTC.

The V gene is TRBV6-1, the J gene TRBJ1-2, with D perhaps TRBD1 (6 bases). The V end was cut by 3 bases, the J end by 0 bases, with 14 bases between. Looked up from germline, CDR1 is MNHNS and CDR2 is SASEGT. This CDR3 has 16 residues. Here the CDR3 reads CASSEAGGTTNYGYTF. The CDR3 DNA follows: TGTGCCAGCAGTGAGGCCGGGGGGACAACTAACTATGGCTACACCTTC.

The J gene is TRBJ2-7, the V gene TRBV29-1; no clear D. Germline V gives CDR1 SQVTM, CDR2 ANQGSEA. V was shortened by 4 bases and J by 0 bases, with 10 bases between the two germline ends. The CDR3 runs to 13 residues. The CDR3 coding sequence is TGCAGCGTTGGTCTTAGCTTCTCCTACGAGCAGTACTTC. Its translation is CSVGLSFSYEQYF.

The genes are TRBV2 and TRBJ2-7; TRBD1 matches at 8 bases. The CDR3 is made up of 13 amino acids. Germline loops: CDR1 SNHLY, CDR2 FYNNEI. Trimming took 6 bases from V and 3 from J; bases not matched to a gene: 4. In nucleotides, the CDR3 is TGTGCCAGCAGCAGGACAGGGAGCTACGAGCAGTACTTC. Encoded protein: CASSRTGSYEQYF.